This TCR beta chain is drawn from a study of blood T cell repertoires in COVID-19. Study in general: Nucleic acid was either cDNA or gDNA, and it came from T cells, B-cell-depleted T cells, or PBMCs.

V was clipped by 4 bases and J by 4 bases, with 20 bases between them. CDR3 length: 16 amino acids. Germline CDR1 SGHVT, CDR2 SQSDAQ. Sequenced by immunoSEQ multiplex PCR; TCRdb stores in-frame clones only, minus some. The sample carries approximately 10,000 clones, around 83% recorded once. The sample was peripheral blood. The TCR sequence derives from a human donor in a cohort sampled during active COVID-19. The chain has TRBV7-4 and TRBJ2-7; TRBD2 is a possible D gene (7 bases). CDR3 sequence (DNA): TGTGCCAGCAGCTCGCCCCGGGGGCTAGCGGAGTACGAGCAGTACTTC. Protein sequence: CASSSPRGLAEYEQYF.